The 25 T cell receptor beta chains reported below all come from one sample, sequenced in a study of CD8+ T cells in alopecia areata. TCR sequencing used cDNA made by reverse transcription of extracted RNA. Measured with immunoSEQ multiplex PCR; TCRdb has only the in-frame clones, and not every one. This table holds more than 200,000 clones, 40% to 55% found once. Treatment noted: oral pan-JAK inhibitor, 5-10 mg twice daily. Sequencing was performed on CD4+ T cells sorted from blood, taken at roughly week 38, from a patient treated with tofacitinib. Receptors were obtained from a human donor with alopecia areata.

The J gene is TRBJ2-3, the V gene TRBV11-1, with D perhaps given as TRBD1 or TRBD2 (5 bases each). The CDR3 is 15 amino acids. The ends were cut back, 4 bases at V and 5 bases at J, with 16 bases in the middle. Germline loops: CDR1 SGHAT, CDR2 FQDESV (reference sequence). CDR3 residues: CASSSAWTGGDTQYF. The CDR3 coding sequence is TGTGCCAGCAGCTCCGCCTGGACTGGGGGAGATACGCAGTATTTT.

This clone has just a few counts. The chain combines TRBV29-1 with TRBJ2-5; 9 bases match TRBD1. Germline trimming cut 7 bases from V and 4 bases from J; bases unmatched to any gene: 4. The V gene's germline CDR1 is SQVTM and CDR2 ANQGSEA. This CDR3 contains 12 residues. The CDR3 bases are TGCAGCGGCACGACAGGGGGAGAGACCCAGTACTTC. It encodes CSGTTGGETQYF.

The CDR3 bases are TGTGCCAGCAGCTTTCCCCAGGGACAACGGGAGCAGTACTTC. Translation: CASSFPQGQREQYF. The chain uses TRBV7-2 and TRBJ2-7, with D perhaps matching TRBD1 (6 bases). CDR3 size: 14 residues. V lost 3 bases and J lost 7, with 16 bases in between. Per the germline V gene, CDR1 is SGHTA and CDR2 is FQGNSA.

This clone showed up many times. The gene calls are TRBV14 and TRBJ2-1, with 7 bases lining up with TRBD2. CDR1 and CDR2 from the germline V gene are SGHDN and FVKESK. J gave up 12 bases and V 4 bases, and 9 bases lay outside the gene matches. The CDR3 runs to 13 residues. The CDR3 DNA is TGTGCCAGCAGCCCCAAGACTAGCCCCGGGCAGTTCTTC. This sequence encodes CASSPKTSPGQFF.

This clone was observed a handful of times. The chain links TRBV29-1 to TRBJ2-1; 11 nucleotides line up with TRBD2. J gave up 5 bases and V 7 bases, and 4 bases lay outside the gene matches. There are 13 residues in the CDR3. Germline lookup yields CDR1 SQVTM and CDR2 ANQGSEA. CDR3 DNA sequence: TGCAGCGCGGGACTAGCGGCGGACAATGAGCAGTTCTTC. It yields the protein CSAGLAADNEQFF.

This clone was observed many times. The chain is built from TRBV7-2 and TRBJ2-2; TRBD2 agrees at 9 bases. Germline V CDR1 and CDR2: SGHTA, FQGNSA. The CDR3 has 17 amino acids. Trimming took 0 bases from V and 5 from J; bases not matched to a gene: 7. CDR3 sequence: CASSLAALAGRTGELFF. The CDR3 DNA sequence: TGTGCCAGCAGCTTAGCGGCCCTAGCGGGAAGGACCGGGGAGCTGTTTTTT. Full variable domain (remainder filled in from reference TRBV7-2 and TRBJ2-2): GAGVSQSPSNKVTEKGKDVELRCDPISGHTALYWYRQSLGQGLEFLIYFQGNSAPDKSGLPSDRFSAERTGGSVSTLTIQRTQQEDSAVYLCASSLAALAGRTGELFFGEGSRLTVL.

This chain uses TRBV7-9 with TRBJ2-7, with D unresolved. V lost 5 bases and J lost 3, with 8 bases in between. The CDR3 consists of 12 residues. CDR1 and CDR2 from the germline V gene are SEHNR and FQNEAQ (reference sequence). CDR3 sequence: CASSLGDYEQYF. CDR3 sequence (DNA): TGTGCCAGCAGCCTCGGAGACTACGAGCAGTACTTC.

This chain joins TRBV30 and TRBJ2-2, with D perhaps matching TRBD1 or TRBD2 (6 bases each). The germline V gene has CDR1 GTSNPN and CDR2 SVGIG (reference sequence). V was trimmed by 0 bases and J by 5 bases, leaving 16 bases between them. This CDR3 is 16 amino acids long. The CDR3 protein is CAWSVGGGMRTGELFF. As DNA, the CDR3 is TGTGCCTGGAGTGTAGGAGGGGGGATGAGGACCGGGGAGCTGTTTTTT.

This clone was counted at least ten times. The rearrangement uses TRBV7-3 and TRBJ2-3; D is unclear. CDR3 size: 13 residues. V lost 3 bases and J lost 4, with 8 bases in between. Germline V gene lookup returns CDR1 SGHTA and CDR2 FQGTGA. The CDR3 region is CASSFGIPDTQYF. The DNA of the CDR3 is TGTGCCAGCAGCTTCGGAATACCAGATACGCAGTATTTT.

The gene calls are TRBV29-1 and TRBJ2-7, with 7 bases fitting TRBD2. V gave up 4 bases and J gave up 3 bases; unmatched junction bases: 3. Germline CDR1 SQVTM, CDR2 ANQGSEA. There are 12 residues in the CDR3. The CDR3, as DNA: TGCAGCGTTGGTGGGAGGGTCTACGAGCAGTACTTC. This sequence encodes CSVGGRVYEQYF.

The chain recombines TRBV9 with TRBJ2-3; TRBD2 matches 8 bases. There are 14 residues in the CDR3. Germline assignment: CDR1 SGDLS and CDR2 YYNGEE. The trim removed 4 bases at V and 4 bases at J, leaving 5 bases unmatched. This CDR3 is CASSRSGGADTQYF. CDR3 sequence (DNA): TGTGCCAGCAGCCGAAGCGGGGGCGCAGATACGCAGTATTTT.

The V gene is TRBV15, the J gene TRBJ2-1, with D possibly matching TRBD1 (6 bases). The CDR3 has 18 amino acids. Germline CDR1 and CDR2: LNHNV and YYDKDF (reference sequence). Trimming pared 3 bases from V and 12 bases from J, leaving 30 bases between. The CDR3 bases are TGTGCCACCAGCAGGCAGGGGTTGCCCGGGGAGTATGTCGAGGGGCAGTTCTTC. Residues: CATSRQGLPGEYVEGQFF.

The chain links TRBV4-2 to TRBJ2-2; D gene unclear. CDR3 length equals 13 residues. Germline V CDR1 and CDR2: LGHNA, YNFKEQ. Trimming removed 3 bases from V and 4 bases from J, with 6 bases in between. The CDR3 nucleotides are TGTGCCAGCAGCCATGGCCCCACCGGGGAGCTGTTTTTT. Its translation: CASSHGPTGELFF.

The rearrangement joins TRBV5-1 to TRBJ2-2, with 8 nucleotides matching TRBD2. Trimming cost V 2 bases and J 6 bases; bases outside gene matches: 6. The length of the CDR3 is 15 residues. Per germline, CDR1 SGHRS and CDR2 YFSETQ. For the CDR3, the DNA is TGCGCCAGCAGCTTTTTAGCGGGAATGGCCGGGGAGCTGTTTTTT. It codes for CASSFLAGMAGELFF.

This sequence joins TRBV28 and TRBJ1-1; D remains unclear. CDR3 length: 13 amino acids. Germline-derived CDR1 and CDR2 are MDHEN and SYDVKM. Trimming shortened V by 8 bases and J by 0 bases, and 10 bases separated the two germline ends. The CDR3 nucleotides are TGTGCCAGCCGCAGGCCCATGAACACTGAAGCTTTCTTT. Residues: CASRRPMNTEAFF.

CDR3 residues: CASSQGWVRPGGYTF. In nucleotides, the CDR3 is TGCGCCAGCAGCCAAGGATGGGTCCGGCCTGGGGGCTACACCTTC. The chain combines TRBV4-3 with TRBJ1-2; no clear D. Looked up from germline, CDR1 is LGHNA and CDR2 is YSLEER. V dropped 1 base and J dropped 8 bases, with 17 bases sitting between them. This CDR3 has 15 amino acids.

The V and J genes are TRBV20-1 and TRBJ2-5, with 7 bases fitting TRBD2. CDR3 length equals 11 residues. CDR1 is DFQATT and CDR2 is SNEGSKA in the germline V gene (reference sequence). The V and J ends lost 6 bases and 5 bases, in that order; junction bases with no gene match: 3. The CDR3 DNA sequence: TGCAGTGCGGGGGACTATGAGACCCAGTACTTC. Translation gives CSAGDYETQYF.

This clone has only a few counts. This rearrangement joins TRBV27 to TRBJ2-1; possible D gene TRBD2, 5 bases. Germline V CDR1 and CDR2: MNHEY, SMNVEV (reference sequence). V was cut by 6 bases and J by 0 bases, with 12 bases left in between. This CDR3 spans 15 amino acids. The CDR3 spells CASRPLSGSYNEQFF. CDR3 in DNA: TGTGCCAGCAGACCTTTGAGCGGCTCCTACAATGAGCAGTTCTTC.

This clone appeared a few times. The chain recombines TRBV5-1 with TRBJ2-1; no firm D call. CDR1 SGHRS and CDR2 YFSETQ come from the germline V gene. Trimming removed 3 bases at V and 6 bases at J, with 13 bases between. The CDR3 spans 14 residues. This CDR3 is CASSSGLTPNEQFF. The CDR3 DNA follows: TGCGCCAGCAGCTCGGGCCTTACCCCCAATGAGCAGTTCTTC.

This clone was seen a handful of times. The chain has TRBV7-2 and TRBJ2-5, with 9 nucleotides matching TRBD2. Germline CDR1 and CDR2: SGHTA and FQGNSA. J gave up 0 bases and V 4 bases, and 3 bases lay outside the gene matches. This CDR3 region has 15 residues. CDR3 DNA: TGTGCCAGCAGCTCGACTAGCGGAAACCAAGAGACCCAGTACTTC. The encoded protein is CASSSTSGNQETQYF.

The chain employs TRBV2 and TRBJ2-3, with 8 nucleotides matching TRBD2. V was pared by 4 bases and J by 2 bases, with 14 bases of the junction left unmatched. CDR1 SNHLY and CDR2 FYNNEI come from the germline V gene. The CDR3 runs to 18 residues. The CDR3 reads CASSGGSVAGGHTDTQYF. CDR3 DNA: TGTGCCAGCAGTGGGGGCAGCGTCGCGGGAGGCCACACAGATACGCAGTATTTT.

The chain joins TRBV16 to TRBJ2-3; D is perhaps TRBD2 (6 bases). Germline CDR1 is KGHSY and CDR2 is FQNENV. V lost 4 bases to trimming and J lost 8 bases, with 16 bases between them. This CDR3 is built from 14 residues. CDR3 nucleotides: TGTGCCAGCAGCCTCCCCGGGGGTAGCGGTACGCAGTATTTT. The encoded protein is CASSLPGGSGTQYF.

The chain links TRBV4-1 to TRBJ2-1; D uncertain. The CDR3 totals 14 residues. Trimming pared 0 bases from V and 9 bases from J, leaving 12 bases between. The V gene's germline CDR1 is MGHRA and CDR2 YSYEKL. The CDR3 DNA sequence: TGCGCCAGCAGCCAAGATGTGGGATTGGGTGAGCAGTTCTTC. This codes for CASSQDVGLGEQFF.

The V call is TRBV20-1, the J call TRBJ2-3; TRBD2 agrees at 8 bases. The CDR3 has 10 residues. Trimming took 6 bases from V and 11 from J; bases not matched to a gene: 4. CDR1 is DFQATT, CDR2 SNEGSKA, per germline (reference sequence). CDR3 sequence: CSAPLAEQYF. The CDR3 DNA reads TGCAGTGCCCCACTAGCGGAGCAGTATTTT.

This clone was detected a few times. The CDR3 region has the DNA TGCGCCAGCAGCAGCCTCGGGACGGATATACACAATGAGCAGTTCTTC. This gives the protein CASSSLGTDIHNEQFF. The chain recombines TRBV5-1 with TRBJ2-1; possibly TRBD1 or TRBD2 for D (5 bases each). Trimming took 4 bases from V and 5 from J, leaving 19 bases between them. The CDR3 loop spans 16 amino acids. Germline values: CDR1 SGHRS, CDR2 YFSETQ.